The T cell receptor beta chain described here comes from a study of blood T cell repertoires in COVID-19. CDR1 SGHTA and CDR2 FQGNSA come from the germline V gene. This CDR3 region has 15 residues. V lost 5 bases and J lost 0, with 11 bases in between. Sequencing was performed with immunoSEQ multiplex PCR; in TCRdb, only in-frame clones are kept and a portion is missing. Among a few hundred thousand clones listed, over 75% were seen once. The sequence was collected from a woman under 40 with acute or convalescent COVID-19. Specimen: peripheral blood. This chain uses TRBV7-2 with TRBJ2-1; a weak D match, TRBD1 (5 bases). The CDR3 here is CASSLQVSSYNEQFF. CDR3 bases: TGTGCCAGCAGCCTACAGGTTAGCTCCTACAATGAGCAGTTCTTC.